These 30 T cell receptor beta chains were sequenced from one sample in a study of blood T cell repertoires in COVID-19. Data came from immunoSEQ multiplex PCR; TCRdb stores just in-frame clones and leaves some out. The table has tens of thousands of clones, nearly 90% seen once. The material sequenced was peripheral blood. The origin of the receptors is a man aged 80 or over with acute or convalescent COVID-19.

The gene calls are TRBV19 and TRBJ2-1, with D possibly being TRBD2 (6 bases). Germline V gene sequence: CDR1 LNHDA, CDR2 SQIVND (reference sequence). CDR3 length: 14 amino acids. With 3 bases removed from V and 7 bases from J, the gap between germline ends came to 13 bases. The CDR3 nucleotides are TGTGCCAGTAGTATTGTGCTAGCGCCTAATGAGCAGTTCTTC. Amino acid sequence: CASSIVLAPNEQFF.

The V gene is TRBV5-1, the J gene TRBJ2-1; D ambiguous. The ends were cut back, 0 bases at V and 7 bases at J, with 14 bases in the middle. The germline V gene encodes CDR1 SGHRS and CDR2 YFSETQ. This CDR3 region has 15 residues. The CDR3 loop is CASSLDSYSRNEQFF. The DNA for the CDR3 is TGCGCCAGCAGCTTGGATTCTTACTCTCGTAATGAGCAGTTCTTC.

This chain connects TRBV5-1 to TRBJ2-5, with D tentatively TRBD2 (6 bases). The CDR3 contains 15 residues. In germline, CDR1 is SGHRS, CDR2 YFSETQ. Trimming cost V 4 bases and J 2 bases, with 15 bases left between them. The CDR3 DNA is TGCGCCAGCAGCATCCCAGCGGGTCCACAAGAGACCCAGTACTTC. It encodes CASSIPAGPQETQYF.

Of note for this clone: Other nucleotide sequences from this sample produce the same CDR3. In DNA, the CDR3 is TGTGCCAGCAGTCCACAGGGTAGCAATCAGCCCCAGCATTTT. Translated, it gives CASSPQGSNQPQHF. This chain joins TRBV27 and TRBJ1-5, with a possible D match to TRBD1 (6 bases). There are 14 residues in the CDR3. Germline V CDR1 and CDR2: MNHEY, SMNVEV (reference sequence). V lost 5 bases to trimming and J lost 0 bases, with 8 bases between them.

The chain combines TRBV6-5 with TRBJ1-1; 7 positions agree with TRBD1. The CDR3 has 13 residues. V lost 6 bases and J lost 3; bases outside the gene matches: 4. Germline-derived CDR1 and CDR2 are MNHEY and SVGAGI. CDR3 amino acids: CASRIQGYTEAFF. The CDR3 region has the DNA TGTGCCAGCAGGATACAGGGGTACACTGAAGCTTTCTTT.

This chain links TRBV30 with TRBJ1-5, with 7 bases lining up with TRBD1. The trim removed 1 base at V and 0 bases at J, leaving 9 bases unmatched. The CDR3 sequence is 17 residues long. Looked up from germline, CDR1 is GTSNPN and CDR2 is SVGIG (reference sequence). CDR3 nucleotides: TGTGCCTGGAGTGAAGGTAGGACAGGCGATAGCAATCAGCCCCAGCATTTT. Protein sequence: CAWSEGRTGDSNQPQHF. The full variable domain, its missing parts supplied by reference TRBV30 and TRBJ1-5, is SQTIHQWPATLVQPVGSPLSLECTVEGTSNPNLYWYRQAAGRGLQLLFYSVGIGQISSEVPQNLSASRPQDRQFILSSKKLLLSDSGFYLCAWSEGRTGDSNQPQHFGDGTRLSIL.

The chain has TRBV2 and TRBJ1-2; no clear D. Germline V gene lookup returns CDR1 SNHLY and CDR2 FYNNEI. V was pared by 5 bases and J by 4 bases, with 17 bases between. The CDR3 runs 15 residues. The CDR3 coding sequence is TGTGCCAGCAGTCCCCGGATGGAGGCTAGCTATGGCTACACCTTC. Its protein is CASSPRMEASYGYTF. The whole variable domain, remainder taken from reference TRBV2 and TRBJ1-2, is EPEVTQTPSHQVTQMGQEVILRCVPISNHLYFYWYRQILGQKVEFLVSFYNNEISEKSEIFDDQFSVERPDGSNFTLKIRSTKLEDSAMYFCASSPRMEASYGYTFGSGTRLTVV.

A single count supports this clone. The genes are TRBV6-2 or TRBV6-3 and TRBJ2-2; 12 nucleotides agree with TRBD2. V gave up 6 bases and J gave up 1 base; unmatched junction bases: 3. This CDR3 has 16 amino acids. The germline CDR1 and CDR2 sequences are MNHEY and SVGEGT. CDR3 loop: CASSTSGGQNTGELFF. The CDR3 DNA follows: TGTGCCAGCAGCACTAGCGGGGGGCAGAACACCGGGGAGCTGTTTTTT.

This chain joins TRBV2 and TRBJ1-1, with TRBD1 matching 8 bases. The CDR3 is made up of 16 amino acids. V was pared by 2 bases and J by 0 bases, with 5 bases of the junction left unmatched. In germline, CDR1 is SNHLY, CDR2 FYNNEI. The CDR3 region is CASSETKTGVNTEAFF. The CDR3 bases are TGTGCCAGCAGTGAAACTAAGACAGGGGTGAACACTGAAGCTTTCTTT.

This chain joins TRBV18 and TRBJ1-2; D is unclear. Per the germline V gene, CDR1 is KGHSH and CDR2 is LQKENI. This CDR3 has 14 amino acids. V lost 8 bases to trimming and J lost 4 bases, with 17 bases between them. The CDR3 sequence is CASVGGQVSYGYTF. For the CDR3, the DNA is TGTGCCAGCGTCGGAGGGCAAGTGAGCTATGGCTACACCTTC.

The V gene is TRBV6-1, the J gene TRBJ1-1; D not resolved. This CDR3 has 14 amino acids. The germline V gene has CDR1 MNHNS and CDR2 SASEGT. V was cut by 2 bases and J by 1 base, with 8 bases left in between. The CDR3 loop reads CASSENGKNTEAFF. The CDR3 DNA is TGTGCCAGCAGTGAAAACGGGAAGAACACTGAAGCTTTCTTT.

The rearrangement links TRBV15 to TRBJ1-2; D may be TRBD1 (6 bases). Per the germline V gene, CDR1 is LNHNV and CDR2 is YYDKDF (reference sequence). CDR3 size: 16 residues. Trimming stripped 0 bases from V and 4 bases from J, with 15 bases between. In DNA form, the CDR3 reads TGTGCCACCAGCAGAGATCTCGGCAGGGGATTCTATGGCTACACCTTC. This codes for CATSRDLGRGFYGYTF. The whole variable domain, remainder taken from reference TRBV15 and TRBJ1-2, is DAMVIQNPRYQVTQFGKPVTLSCSQTLNHNVMYWYQQKSSQAPKLLFHYYDKDFNNEADTPDNFQSRRPNTSFCFLDIRSPGLGDTAMYLCATSRDLGRGFYGYTFGSGTRLTVV.

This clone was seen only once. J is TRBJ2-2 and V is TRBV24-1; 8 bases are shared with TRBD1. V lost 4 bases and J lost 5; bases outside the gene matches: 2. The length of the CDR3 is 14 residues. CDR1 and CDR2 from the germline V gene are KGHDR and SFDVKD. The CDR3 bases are TGTGCCACCAGTGAGACAGGGGATACCGGGGAGCTGTTTTTT. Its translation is CATSETGDTGELFF.

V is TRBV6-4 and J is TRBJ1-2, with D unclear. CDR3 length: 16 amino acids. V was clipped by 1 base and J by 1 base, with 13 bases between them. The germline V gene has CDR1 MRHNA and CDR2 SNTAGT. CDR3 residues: CASSDWGGKGNYGYTF. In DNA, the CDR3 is TGTGCCAGCAGTGACTGGGGAGGGAAGGGTAACTATGGCTACACCTTC.

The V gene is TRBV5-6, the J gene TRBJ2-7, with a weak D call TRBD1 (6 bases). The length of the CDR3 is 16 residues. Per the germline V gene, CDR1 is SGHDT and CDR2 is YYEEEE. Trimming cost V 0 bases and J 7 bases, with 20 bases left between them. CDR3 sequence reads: CASSLGNDWGRGEQYF. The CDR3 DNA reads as TGTGCCAGCAGCTTGGGGAACGACTGGGGGCGTGGGGAGCAGTACTTC.

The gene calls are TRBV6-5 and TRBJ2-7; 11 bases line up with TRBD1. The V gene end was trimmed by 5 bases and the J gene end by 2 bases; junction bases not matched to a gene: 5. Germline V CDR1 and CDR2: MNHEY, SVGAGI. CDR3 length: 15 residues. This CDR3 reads CASSKPGQGAYEQYF. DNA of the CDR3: TGTGCCAGCAGTAAACCGGGACAGGGGGCCTACGAGCAGTACTTC.

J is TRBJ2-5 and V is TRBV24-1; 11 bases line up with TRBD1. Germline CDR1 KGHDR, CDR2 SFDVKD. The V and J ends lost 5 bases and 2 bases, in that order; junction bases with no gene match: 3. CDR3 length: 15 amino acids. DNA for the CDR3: TGTGCCACCAGTGTTAGGGACAGGGGGCAAGAGACCCAGTACTTC. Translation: CATSVRDRGQETQYF.

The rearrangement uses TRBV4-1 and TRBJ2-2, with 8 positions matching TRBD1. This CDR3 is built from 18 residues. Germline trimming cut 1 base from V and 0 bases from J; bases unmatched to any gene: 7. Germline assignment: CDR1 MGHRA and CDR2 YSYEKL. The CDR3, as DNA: TGCGCCAGCAGCCAAGCGGCCCCACAGGGGGCGAACACCGGGGAGCTGTTTTTT. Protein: CASSQAAPQGANTGELFF.

CDR3 loop: CATEASVGGNEQFF. As DNA, the CDR3 is TGTGCCACTGAAGCCAGCGTGGGGGGCAATGAGCAGTTCTTC. V usage is TRBV24-1 and J usage is TRBJ2-1, with D perhaps matching TRBD2 (6 bases). The germline CDR1 and CDR2 sequences are KGHDR and SFDVKD. V was clipped by 10 bases and J by 6 bases, with 18 bases between them. The CDR3 extends over 14 amino acids.

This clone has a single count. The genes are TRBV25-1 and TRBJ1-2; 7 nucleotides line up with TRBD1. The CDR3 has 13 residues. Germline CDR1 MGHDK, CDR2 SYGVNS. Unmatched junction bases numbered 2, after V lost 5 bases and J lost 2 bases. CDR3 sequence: CASSPTGNYGYTF. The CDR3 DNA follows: TGTGCCAGCAGTCCGACAGGGAACTATGGCTACACCTTC.

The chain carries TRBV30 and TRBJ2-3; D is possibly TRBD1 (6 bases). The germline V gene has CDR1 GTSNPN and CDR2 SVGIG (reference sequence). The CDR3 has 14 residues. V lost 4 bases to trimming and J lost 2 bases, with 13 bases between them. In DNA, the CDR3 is TGTGCCTGGACCCCCAGGGGACCCACAGATACGCAGTATTTT. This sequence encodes CAWTPRGPTDTQYF. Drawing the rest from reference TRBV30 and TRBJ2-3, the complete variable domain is SQTIHQWPATLVQPVGSPLSLECTVEGTSNPNLYWYRQAAGRGLQLLFYSVGIGQISSEVPQNLSASRPQDRQFILSSKKLLLSDSGFYLCAWTPRGPTDTQYFGPGTRLTVL.

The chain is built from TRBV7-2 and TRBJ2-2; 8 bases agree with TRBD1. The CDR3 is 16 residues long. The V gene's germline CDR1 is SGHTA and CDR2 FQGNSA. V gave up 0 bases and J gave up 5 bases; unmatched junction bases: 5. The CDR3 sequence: CASSLAQGAGTGELFF. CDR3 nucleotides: TGTGCCAGCAGCTTAGCGCAGGGGGCGGGAACCGGGGAGCTGTTTTTT.

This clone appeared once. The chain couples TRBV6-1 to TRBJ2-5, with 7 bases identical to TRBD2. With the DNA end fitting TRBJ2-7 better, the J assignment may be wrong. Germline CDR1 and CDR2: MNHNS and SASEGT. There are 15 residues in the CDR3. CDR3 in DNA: TGTGCCAGCAGTGAATCCCTGGGGACTACCCGCGAGCAGTACTTC. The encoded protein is CASSESLGTTREQYF.

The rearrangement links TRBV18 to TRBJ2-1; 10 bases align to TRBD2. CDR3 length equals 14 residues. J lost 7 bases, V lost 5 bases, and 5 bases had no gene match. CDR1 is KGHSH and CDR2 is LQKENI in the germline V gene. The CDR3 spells CASSSSGGGNEQFF. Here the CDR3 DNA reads TGTGCCAGCTCATCGAGCGGGGGGGGTAATGAGCAGTTCTTC.

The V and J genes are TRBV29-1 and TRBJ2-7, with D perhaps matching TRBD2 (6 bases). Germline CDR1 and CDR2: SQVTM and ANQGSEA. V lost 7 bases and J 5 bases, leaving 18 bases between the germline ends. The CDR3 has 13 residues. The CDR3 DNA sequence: TGCAGCGGGCGTCGGGGGTTCCAGGACGAGCAGTACTTC. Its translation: CSGRRGFQDEQYF.

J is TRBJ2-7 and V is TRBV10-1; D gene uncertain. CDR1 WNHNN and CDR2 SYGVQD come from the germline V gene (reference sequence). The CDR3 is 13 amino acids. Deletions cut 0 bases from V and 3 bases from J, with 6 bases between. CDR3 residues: CASSESSFYEQYF. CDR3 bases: TGCGCCAGCAGTGAGTCGTCTTTCTACGAGCAGTACTTC.

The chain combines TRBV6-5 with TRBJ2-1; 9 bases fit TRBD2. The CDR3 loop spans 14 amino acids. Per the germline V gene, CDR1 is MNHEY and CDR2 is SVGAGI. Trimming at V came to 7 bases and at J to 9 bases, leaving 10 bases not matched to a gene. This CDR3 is CASTVAGALGEQFF. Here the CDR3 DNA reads TGTGCCAGCACCGTAGCGGGGGCCCTCGGTGAGCAGTTCTTC.

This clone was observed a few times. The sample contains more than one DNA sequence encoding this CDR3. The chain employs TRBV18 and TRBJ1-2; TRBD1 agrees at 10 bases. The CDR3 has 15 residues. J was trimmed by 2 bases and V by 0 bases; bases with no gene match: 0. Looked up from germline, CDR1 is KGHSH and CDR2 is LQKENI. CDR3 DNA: TGTGCCAGCTCACCACCGGGACAGGGGAACTATGGCTACACCTTC. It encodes CASSPPGQGNYGYTF.

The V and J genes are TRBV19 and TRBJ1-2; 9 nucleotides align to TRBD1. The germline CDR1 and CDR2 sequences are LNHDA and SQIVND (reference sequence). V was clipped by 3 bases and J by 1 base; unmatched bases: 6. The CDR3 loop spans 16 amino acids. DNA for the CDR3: TGTGCCAGTAGTATGGGACAGGGCTCTGGTAACTATGGCTACACCTTC. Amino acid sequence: CASSMGQGSGNYGYTF.

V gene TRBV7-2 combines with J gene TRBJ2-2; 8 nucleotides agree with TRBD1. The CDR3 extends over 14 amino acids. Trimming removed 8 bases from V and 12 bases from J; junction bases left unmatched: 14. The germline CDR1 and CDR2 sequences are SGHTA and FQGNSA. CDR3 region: CASADPGTGGKLFF. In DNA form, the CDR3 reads TGTGCCAGCGCAGACCCCGGGACAGGAGGGAAGCTGTTTTTT. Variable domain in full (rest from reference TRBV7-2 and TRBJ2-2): GAGVSQSPSNKVTEKGKDVELRCDPISGHTALYWYRQSLGQGLEFLIYFQGNSAPDKSGLPSDRFSAERTGGSVSTLTIQRTQQEDSAVYLCASADPGTGGKLFFGEGSRLTVL.